A single sample is the source of the 13 T cell receptor beta chains below, sequenced in a study of graft-versus-host responses after intestinal transplantation. Antigen specificity for these receptors is unknown. Repertoires were generated with immunoSEQ multiplex PCR, while TCRdb's copy carries only in-frame clones and drops some. The table lists 50,000 to 55,000 clones, roughly 90% of them singletons, with 0.5% to 0.8% in the top ten. This specimen was unstimulated CD4+ T cells sorted from spleen or lymph node cells, taken before transplant. The source of these receptors is a human donor who was the organ donor for an intestinal transplant.

This clone was found once. The rearrangement uses TRBV28 and TRBJ1-5, with TRBD1 as a possible D gene (6 bases). Trimming took 7 bases from V and 2 from J, leaving 21 bases between them. Germline values: CDR1 MDHEN, CDR2 SYDVKM. This CDR3 region has 17 residues. CDR3 residues: CASKGETGFRRNQPQHF. The CDR3 region has the DNA TGTGCCAGCAAGGGCGAAACAGGGTTCAGGCGCAATCAGCCCCAGCATTTT. The variable domain in full, completed from reference TRBV28 and TRBJ1-5, reads DVKVTQSSRYLVKRTGEKVFLECVQDMDHENMFWYRQDPGLGLRLIYFSYDVKMKEKGDIPEGYSVSREKKERFSLILESASTNQTSMYLCASKGETGFRRNQPQHFGDGTRLSIL.

V gene TRBV29-1 combines with J gene TRBJ2-1; 7 nucleotides align to TRBD1. The CDR3 covers 14 residues. Germline V gene data show CDR1 as SQVTM and CDR2 as ANQGSEA. Trimming cost V 0 bases and J 1 base; bases outside gene matches: 0. In DNA form, the CDR3 reads TGCAGCGTTGAAGAACAGGGGTCCTACAATGAGCAGTTCTTC. This translates into CSVEEQGSYNEQFF.

The rearrangement joins TRBV28 to TRBJ2-3; D perhaps matches TRBD2 (6 bases). Looked up from germline, CDR1 is MDHEN and CDR2 is SYDVKM. Trimming shortened V by 2 bases and J by 5 bases, and 14 bases separated the two germline ends. The length of the CDR3 is 15 residues. The CDR3 here is CASSLRGLGGDTQYF. CDR3 nucleotides: TGTGCCAGCAGTTTACGTGGACTGGGGGGAGATACGCAGTATTTT.

The rearrangement links TRBV28 to TRBJ2-7, with a weak D call TRBD1 (6 bases). Trimming shortened V by 5 bases and J by 0 bases, and 17 bases separated the two germline ends. There are 16 residues in the CDR3. Germline CDR1 and CDR2: MDHEN and SYDVKM. This CDR3 is CASSPTPSTGSYEQYF. CDR3 nucleotides: TGTGCCAGCAGTCCTACTCCCTCGACAGGCTCCTACGAGCAGTACTTC.

Here the CDR3 reads CASRHPTAYEQYF. Here the CDR3 DNA reads TGTGCCAGCAGGCACCCGACAGCCTACGAGCAGTACTTC. The V gene is TRBV6-1, the J gene TRBJ2-7; a weak D match, TRBD1 (5 bases). This CDR3 spans 13 amino acids. Trimming left V 6 bases short and J 2 bases short, with 11 bases between. Per the germline V gene, CDR1 is MNHNS and CDR2 is SASEGT.

The chain has TRBV11-3 and TRBJ2-2, with D possibly being TRBD1 (6 bases). CDR1 is SGHNT and CDR2 is YENEEA in the germline V gene. V was cut by 3 bases and J by 6 bases, with 11 bases left in between. This CDR3 is 14 amino acids long. CDR3 amino acids: CASSLAPGAGELFF. CDR3 coding DNA: TGTGCCAGCAGCTTGGCCCCAGGGGCCGGGGAGCTGTTTTTT.

The chain couples TRBV6-6 to TRBJ1-1; TRBD1 agrees at 7 bases. CDR1 is MNHNY, CDR2 SVGAGI, per germline (reference sequence). This CDR3 region has 12 residues. J lost 6 bases, V lost 5 bases, and 3 bases had no gene match. DNA of the CDR3: TGTGCCAGCAGTCTACAGGGGTCTGAAGCTTTCTTT. Translated, it gives CASSLQGSEAFF.

J is TRBJ2-7 and V is TRBV6-5; no definite D call. The V and J ends lost 0 bases and 2 bases respectively, with 14 bases between them. The germline gives CDR1 MNHEY, CDR2 SVGAGI. CDR3 length: 16 residues. For the CDR3, the DNA is TGTGCCAGCAGTTACTCGTTAAAGCACCCCACCTACGAGCAGTACTTC. It codes for CASSYSLKHPTYEQYF.

This clone was observed a single time. The chain recombines TRBV6-5 with TRBJ2-3; 8 bases are a match to TRBD1. The CDR3 consists of 15 residues. Germline V lookup: CDR1 MNHEY, CDR2 SVGAGI. Trimming took 2 bases from V and 8 from J; bases not matched to a gene: 9. CDR3 coding DNA: TGTGCCAGCAGTTACAGGGACAGGATAATGGGTACGCAGTATTTT. Its protein is CASSYRDRIMGTQYF.

The CDR3 DNA follows: TGTGCCAGCAGTTTACCAGGTCGGGGAGTCGGAGAGCAGTACTTC. As protein: CASSLPGRGVGEQYF. This rearrangement joins TRBV28 to TRBJ2-7; D may be TRBD2 (5 bases). From germline, CDR1 is MDHEN and CDR2 SYDVKM. CDR3 size: 15 residues. The V gene lost 2 bases and the J gene lost 7 bases, with 18 bases spanning the gap.

The gene calls are TRBV19 and TRBJ2-1; tentative D call: TRBD1 (6 bases). Germline values: CDR1 LNHDA, CDR2 SQIVND (reference sequence). CDR3 length: 14 amino acids. V was clipped by 6 bases and J by 8 bases, with 17 bases between them. The CDR3 DNA reads TGTGCCAGTAGATTCACCCGGGCAGGGGATGAGCAGTTCTTC. Its translation: CASRFTRAGDEQFF.

This clone has only a few counts. The chain links TRBV5-1 to TRBJ2-2, with D perhaps matching TRBD1 (6 bases). Trimming cost V 3 bases and J 2 bases, with 14 bases left between them. CDR1 is SGHRS and CDR2 is YFSETQ in the germline V gene. This CDR3 has 16 residues. The CDR3 nucleotides are TGCGCCAGCAGCTCCAGGACAGCCTTAAACACCGGGGAGCTGTTTTTT. Translated, it gives CASSSRTALNTGELFF.

The chain carries TRBV25-1 and TRBJ2-2, with TRBD2 as a possible D gene (5 bases). V lost 4 bases, J lost 4 bases, and 13 bases lay in between. This CDR3 spans 15 amino acids. The germline V gene has CDR1 MGHDK and CDR2 SYGVNS. CDR3 loop: CASSASTSRTGELFF. The CDR3 bases are TGTGCCAGCAGTGCCAGTACTAGTCGCACCGGGGAGCTGTTTTTT.